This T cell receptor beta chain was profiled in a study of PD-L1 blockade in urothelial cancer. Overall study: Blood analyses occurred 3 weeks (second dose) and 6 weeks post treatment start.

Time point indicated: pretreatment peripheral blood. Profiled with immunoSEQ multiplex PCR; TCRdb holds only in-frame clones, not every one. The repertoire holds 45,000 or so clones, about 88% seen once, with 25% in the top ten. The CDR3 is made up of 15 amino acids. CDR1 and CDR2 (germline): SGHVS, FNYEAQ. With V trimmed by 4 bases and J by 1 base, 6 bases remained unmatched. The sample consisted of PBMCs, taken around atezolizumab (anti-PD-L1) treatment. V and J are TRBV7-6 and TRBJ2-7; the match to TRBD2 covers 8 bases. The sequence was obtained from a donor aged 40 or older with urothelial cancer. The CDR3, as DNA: TGTGCCAGCAGCTCGGGGACTAGAATTTCCTACGAGCAGTACTTC. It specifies CASSSGTRISYEQYF.